The 6 T cell receptor beta chains below all came from one sample that was sequenced in a study of cytomegalovirus exposure and HLA in healthy donors. The study ran its PCR with 60 Vbeta and 13 Jbeta primers. Here immunoSEQ multiplex PCR was the method, and the copy in TCRdb shows in-frame clones only, minus some. The sample carries about 160,000 clones, roughly 85% recorded once. Sequencing was carried out using PBMCs. These receptors all stem from a boy younger than 10 in good health and CMV-seronegative.

The chain combines TRBV6-1 with TRBJ2-3; D is possibly TRBD1 (6 bases). Germline-derived CDR1 and CDR2 are MNHNS and SASEGT. V lost 8 bases and J lost 4, with 16 bases in between. The CDR3 contains 14 residues. CDR3 sequence reads: CASDGQFFPDTQYF. DNA for the CDR3: TGTGCCAGCGATGGACAGTTCTTTCCAGATACGCAGTATTTT.

The genes are TRBV28 and TRBJ2-7; D remains unclear. Germline lookup yields CDR1 MDHEN and CDR2 SYDVKM. The CDR3 is 12 residues long. The ends were cut back, 7 bases at V and 0 bases at J, with 7 bases in the middle. CDR3 bases: TGTGCCAGCAACAAACACTCCTACGAGCAGTACTTC. It translates to CASNKHSYEQYF. The full variable domain, completed using reference TRBV28 and TRBJ2-7, is DVKVTQSSRYLVKRTGEKVFLECVQDMDHENMFWYRQDPGLGLRLIYFSYDVKMKEKGDIPEGYSVSREKKERFSLILESASTNQTSMYLCASNKHSYEQYFGPGTRLTVT.

The V and J genes are TRBV5-4 and TRBJ2-2; 8 nucleotides align to TRBD2. The CDR3 is 16 residues long. Germline CDR1 SGHNT, CDR2 YYREEE (reference sequence). The J segment lost 3 bases and the V segment lost 0 bases, leaving 4 bases of the junction unmatched. The CDR3, as DNA: TGTGCCAGCAGCTTGGGTGCGGGGGGAGACACCGGGGAGCTGTTTTTT. This translates into CASSLGAGGDTGELFF.

The chain uses TRBV10-3 and TRBJ2-2, with 10 bases identical to TRBD2. The CDR3 covers 15 residues. After removal of 4 bases from V and 3 bases from J, the junction contained 2 bases not matched to a gene. Germline-derived CDR1 and CDR2 are ENHRY and SYGVKD. CDR3 region: CAISGSGRHTGELFF. CDR3 coding DNA: TGTGCCATCAGTGGTAGCGGGAGGCACACCGGGGAGCTGTTTTTT.

The CDR3 DNA reads as TGTGCCAGCAGCCTCGGGACTAGTTCCTACAATGAGCAGTTCTTC. Translated, it gives CASSLGTSSYNEQFF. The rearrangement links TRBV7-3 to TRBJ2-1, with 8 bases that match TRBD2. V lost 5 bases, J lost 1 base, and 4 bases stayed unmatched. This CDR3 spans 15 amino acids. The germline V gene encodes CDR1 SGHTA and CDR2 FQGTGA.

This chain connects TRBV2 to TRBJ2-3, with TRBD1 as a possible D gene (5 bases). Trimming shortened V by 5 bases and J by 1 base, and 10 bases separated the two germline ends. Germline V lookup: CDR1 SNHLY, CDR2 FYNNEI. The CDR3 is 14 residues long. CDR3 sequence: CASSPGMGTDTQYF. The CDR3 nucleotides are TGTGCCAGCAGTCCAGGGATGGGCACAGATACGCAGTATTTT. Combining the CDR3 with reference TRBV2 and TRBJ2-3 gives the whole variable domain EPEVTQTPSHQVTQMGQEVILRCVPISNHLYFYWYRQILGQKVEFLVSFYNNEISEKSEIFDDQFSVERPDGSNFTLKIRSTKLEDSAMYFCASSPGMGTDTQYFGPGTRLTVL.